This is a list of T cell receptor beta chains from one sample in a study of cytomegalovirus exposure and HLA in healthy donors. Repertoires were generated with immunoSEQ multiplex PCR, while TCRdb's copy carries only in-frame clones and drops some. Altogether roughly 140,000 clones are present, 70% to 85% being singletons, with the ten largest covering 9.7%. The sequenced material came from PBMCs. Source of these receptors: a woman aged 55 to 70 in good health and CMV-seropositive. Both conserved end residues are part of each CDR3. A D gene is named only where the DNA matches it firmly. Clone size is not always given. Where it is, it says once, few, many or a class for expanded clones.

v_call	clone_size	d_call	j_call	cdr3_aa	cdr3_nt
TRBV5-1	-	-	TRBJ2-4	CASSLPGGQAGIQYF	TGCGCCAGCAGCTTGCCGGGGGGACAGGCGGGTATTCAGTACTTC
TRBV5-4	-	TRBD1	TRBJ1-4	CASSRAQGDYEKLFF	TGTGCCAGCAGCAGGGCTCAGGGGGACTATGAAAAACTGTTTTTT
TRBV18	-	-	TRBJ2-7	CASSSGESAEQYF	TGTGCCAGCTCATCAGGGGAGTCTGCCGAGCAGTACTTC
TRBV7-2	-	-	TRBJ1-1	CASSLALGEALF	TGTGCCAGCAGCTTAGCGTTGGGGGAGGCTTTATTT
TRBV6-5	-	-	TRBJ2-7	CASSQINSYEQYF	TGTGCCAGCAGTCAGATTAACTCCTACGAGCAGTACTTC
TRBV4-3	-	TRBD2	TRBJ2-3	CASSRLAGGTDTQYF	TGCGCCAGCAGCCGATTAGCGGGAGGAACAGATACGCAGTATTTT
TRBV27	-	TRBD2	TRBJ2-3	CASSFRGGSTDTQYF	TGTGCCAGCAGTTTTCGCGGGGGAAGCACAGATACGCAGTATTTT
TRBV30	-	-	TRBJ2-5	CAWSPGRLETQYF	TGTGCCTGGAGTCCTGGGAGGCTGGAGACCCAGTACTTC
TRBV7-2	-	-	TRBJ2-3	CASSLQGRSTDTQYF	TGTGCCAGCAGCTTACAGGGGAGAAGCACAGATACGCAGTATTTT
TRBV6-1	-	-	TRBJ2-7	CASSEAPEAYEQYF	TGTGCCAGCAGTGAAGCGCCCGAGGCCTACGAGCAGTACTTC
TRBV4-1	once	TRBD1	TRBJ2-7	CASSPAGTGGARGFYEQYF	TGCGCCAGCAGCCCGGCCGGGACAGGGGGCGCCCGGGGGTTCTACGAGCAGTACTTC
TRBV6-5	-	-	TRBJ2-3	CASSRSGRTDTQYF	TGTGCCAGCAGCCGGAGCGGCCGCACAGATACGCAGTATTTT
TRBV9	-	-	TRBJ2-3	CASSAPSFRELFIDTQYF	TGTGCCAGCAGCGCGCCTTCCTTTAGAGAGTTGTTTATAGATACGCAGTATTTT
TRBV25-1	-	-	TRBJ2-7	CASTSRGGYEQYF	TGTGCCAGCACCTCGAGAGGGGGTTACGAGCAGTACTTC
TRBV28	-	TRBD2	TRBJ2-7	CASQRGSYEQYF	TGTGCCAGCCAGCGGGGGTCCTACGAGCAGTACTTC